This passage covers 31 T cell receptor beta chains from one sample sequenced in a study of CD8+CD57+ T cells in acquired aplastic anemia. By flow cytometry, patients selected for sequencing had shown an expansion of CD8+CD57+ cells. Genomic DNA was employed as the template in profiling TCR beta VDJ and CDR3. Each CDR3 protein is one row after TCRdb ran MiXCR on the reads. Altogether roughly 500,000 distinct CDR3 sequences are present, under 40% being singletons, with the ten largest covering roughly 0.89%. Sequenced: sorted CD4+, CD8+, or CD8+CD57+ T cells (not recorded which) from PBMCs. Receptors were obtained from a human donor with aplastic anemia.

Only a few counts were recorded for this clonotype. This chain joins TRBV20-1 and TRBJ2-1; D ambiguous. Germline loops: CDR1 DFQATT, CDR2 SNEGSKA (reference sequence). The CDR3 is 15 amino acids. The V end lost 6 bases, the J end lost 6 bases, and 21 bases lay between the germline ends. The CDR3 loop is CSASTPGVGVNEQFF. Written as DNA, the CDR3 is TGCAGTGCCTCCACGCCTGGGGTTGGTGTCAATGAGCAGTTCTTC.

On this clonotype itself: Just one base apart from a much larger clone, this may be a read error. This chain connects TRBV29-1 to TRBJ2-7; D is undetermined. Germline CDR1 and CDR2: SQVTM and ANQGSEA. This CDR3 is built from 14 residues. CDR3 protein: CSVQRTQSSYEQHF. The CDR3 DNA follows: TGCAGCGTACAGAGGACGCAGAGCTCCTACGAGCAGCACTTC.

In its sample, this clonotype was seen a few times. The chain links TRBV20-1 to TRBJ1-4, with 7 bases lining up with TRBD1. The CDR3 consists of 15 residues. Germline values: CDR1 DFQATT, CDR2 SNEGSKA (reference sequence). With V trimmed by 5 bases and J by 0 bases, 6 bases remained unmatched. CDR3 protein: CSAGGQVATNEKLFF. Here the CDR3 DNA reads TGCAGTGCTGGAGGACAGGTTGCAACTAATGAAAAACTGTTTTTT.

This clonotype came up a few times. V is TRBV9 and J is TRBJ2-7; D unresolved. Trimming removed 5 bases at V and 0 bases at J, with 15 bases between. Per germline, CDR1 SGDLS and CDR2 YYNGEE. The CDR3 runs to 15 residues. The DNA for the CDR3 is TGTGCCAGCAGTACCGACAAGAGGAGCTCCTACGAGCAGTACTTC. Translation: CASSTDKRSSYEQYF.

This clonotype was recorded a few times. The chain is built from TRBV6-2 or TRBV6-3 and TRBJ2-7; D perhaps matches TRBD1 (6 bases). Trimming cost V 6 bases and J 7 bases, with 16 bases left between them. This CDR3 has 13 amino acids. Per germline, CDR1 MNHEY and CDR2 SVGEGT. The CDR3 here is CASRPRQEYEQYF. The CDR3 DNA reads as TGTGCCAGCAGACCCCGACAGGAATATGAGCAGTACTTC.

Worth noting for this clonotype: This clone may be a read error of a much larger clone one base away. As DNA, the CDR3 is TGTGCCAGCAGCTTAACGGGGGTAGGCGAGCAGTACTTC. It translates to CASSLTGVGEQYF. The chain couples TRBV2 to TRBJ2-7, with a weak D call TRBD2 (6 bases). CDR1 SNHLY and CDR2 FYNNEI come from the germline V gene. This CDR3 is built from 13 residues. Deletions cut 6 bases from V and 6 bases from J, with 15 bases between.

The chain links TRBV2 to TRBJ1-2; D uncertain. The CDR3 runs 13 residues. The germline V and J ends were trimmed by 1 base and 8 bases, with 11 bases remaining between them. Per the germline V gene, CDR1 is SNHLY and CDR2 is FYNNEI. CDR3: CASSEGPKQGYTF. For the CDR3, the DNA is TGTGCCAGCAGTGAAGGGCCGAAGCAGGGCTACACCTTC.

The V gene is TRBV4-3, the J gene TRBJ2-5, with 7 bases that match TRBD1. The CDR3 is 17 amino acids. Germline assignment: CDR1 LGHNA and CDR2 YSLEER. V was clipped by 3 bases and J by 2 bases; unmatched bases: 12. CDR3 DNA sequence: TGCGCCAGCAGCCAGCTTGAATGGGGACAGCGGCAAGAGACCCAGTACTTC. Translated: CASSQLEWGQRQETQYF.

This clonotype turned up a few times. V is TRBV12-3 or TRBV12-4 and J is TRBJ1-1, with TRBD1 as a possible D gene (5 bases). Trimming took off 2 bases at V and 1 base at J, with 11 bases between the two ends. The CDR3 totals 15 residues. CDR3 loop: CASSLSGGANTEAFF. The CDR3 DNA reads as TGTGCCAGCAGTTTATCGGGGGGAGCGAACACTGAAGCTTTCTTT.

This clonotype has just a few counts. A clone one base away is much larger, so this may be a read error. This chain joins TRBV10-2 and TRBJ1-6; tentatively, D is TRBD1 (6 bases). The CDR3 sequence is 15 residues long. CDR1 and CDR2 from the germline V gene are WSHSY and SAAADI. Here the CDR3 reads CASSDHRVNNSPPHF. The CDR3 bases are TGCGCCAGCAGTGACCACAGGGTAAATAATTCACCCCCCCACTTT.

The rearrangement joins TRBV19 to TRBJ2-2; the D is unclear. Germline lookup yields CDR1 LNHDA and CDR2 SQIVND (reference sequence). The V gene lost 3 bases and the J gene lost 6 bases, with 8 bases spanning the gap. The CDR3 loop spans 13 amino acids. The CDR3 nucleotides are TGTGCCAGTAGTATCGACCGCCCCGGGGAGCTGTTTTTT. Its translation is CASSIDRPGELFF.

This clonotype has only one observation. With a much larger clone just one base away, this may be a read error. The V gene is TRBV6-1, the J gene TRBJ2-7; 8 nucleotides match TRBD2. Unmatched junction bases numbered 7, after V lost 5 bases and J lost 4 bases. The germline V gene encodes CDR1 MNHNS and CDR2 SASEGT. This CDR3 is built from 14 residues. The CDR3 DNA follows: TGTGCCAGCAGTCCGAGACTAGCGATGTACGAGCAGTACTTC. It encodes CASSPRLAMYEQYF.

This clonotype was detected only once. CDR3 DNA: TGTGCCAGCAGTCACTCAGAGGGGGGGCAGTACTTC. This encodes CASSHSEGGQYF. This chain joins TRBV12-3 or TRBV12-4 and TRBJ2-7; TRBD1 or TRBD2 may be the D gene (6 bases each). V lost 5 bases and J lost 9, with 14 bases in between. The CDR3 covers 12 residues.

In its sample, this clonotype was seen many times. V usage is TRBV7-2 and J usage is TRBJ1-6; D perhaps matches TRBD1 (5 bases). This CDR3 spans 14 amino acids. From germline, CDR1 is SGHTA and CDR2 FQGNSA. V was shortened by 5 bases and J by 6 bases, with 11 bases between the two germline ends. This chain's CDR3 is CASSPGGLNSPLHF. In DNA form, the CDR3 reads TGTGCCAGCAGCCCCGGGGGACTTAATTCACCCCTCCACTTT.

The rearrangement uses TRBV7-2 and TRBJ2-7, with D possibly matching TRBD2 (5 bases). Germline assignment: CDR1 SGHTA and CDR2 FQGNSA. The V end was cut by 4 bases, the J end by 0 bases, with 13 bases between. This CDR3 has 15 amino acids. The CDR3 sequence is CASSSPQRSSYEQYF. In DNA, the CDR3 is TGTGCCAGCAGCTCGCCCCAGCGGAGCTCCTACGAGCAGTACTTC.

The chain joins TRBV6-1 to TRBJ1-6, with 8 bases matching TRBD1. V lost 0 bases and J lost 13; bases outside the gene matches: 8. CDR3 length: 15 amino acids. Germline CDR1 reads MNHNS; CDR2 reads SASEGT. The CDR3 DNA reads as TGTGCCAGCAGTGAAGCGGGGACAGGCTCCTCTCCCCTCCACTTT. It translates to CASSEAGTGSSPLHF.

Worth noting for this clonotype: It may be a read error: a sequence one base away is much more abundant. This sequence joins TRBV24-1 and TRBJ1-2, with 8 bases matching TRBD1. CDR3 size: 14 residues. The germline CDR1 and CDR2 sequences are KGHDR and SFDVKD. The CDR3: CATSEPDRAGGYNF. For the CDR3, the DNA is TGTGCCACCAGTGAACCGGACAGGGCAGGAGGCTACAACTTC.

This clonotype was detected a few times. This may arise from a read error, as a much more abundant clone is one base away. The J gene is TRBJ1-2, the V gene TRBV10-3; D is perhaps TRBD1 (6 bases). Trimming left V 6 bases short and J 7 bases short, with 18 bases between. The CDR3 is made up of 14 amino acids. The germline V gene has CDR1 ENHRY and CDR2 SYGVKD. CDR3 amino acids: CAISQEGVSSGYTF. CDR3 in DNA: TGTGCCATCAGCCAGGAGGGGGTGTCAAGTGGCTACACCTTC.

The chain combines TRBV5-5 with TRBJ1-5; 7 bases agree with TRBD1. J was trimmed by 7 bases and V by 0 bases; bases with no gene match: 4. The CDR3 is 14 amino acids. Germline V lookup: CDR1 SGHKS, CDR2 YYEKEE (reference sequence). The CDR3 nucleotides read TGTGCCAGCAGCTTGGTAGGGGGCGAACAGCCCCAGCATTTT. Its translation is CASSLVGGEQPQHF.

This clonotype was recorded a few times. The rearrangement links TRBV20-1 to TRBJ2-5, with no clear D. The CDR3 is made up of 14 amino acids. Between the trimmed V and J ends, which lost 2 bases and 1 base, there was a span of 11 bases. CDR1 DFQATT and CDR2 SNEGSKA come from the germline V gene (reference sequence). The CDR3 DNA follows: TGCAGTGCTAGAAGGGCAACTGGCCAAGAGACCCAGTACTTC. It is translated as CSARRATGQETQYF.

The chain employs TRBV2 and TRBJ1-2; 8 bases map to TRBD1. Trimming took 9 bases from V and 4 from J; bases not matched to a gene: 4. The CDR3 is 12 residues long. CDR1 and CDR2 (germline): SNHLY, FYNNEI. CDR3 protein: CARRTGGYGYTF. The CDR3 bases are TGTGCCAGACGAACAGGGGGCTATGGCTACACCTTC.

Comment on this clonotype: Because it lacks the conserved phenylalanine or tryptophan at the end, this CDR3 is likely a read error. CDR3 sequence: CATSRGGYDGYTEAFL. The CDR3 region has the DNA TGTGCCACCAGCAGAGGGGGGTACGATGGCTACACTGAAGCTTTCCTT. The chain combines TRBV15 with TRBJ1-1, with a weak D call TRBD1 (5 bases). This CDR3 is built from 16 residues. The V end was cut by 1 base, the J end by 3 bases, with 15 bases between. Germline-derived CDR1 and CDR2 are LNHNV and YYDKDF (reference sequence).

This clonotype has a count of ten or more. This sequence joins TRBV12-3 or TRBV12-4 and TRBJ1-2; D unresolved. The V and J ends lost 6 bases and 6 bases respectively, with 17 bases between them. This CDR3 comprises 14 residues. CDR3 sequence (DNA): TGTGCCAGCAGCACCGTTGCCACTCCCCATGGCTACACCTTC. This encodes CASSTVATPHGYTF.

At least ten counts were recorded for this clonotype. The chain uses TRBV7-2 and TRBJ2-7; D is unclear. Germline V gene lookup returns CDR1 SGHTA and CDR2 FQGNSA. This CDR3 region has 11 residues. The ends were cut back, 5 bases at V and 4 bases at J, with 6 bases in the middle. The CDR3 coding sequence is TGTGCCAGCAGCACTATATACGAGCAGTACTTC. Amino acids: CASSTIYEQYF. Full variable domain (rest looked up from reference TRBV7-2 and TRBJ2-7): GAGVSQSPSNKVTEKGKDVELRCDPISGHTALYWYRQSLGQGLEFLIYFQGNSAPDKSGLPSDRFSAERTGGSVSTLTIQRTQQEDSAVYLCASSTIYEQYFGPGTRLTVT.

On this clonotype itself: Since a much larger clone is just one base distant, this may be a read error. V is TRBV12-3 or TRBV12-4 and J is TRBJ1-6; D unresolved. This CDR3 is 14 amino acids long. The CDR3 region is CTSSWWENNSPLHF. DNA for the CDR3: TGTACCAGCAGTTGGTGGGAGAATAATTCACCCCTCCACTTT.

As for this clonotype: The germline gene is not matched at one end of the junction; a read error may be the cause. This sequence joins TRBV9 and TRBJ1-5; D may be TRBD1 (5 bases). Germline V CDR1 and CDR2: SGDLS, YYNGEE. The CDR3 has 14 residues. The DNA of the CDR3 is TGTGCCAGCAGCCGACAGCCTAGCAATAAGCCCCAGCATTTT. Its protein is CASSRQPSNKPQHF.

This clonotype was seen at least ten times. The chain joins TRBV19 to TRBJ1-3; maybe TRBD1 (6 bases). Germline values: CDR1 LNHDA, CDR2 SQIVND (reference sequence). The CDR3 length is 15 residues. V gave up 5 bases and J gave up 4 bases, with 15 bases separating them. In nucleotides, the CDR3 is TGTGCCAGTAGTTTCCAGGGGAATACGGGAAACACCATATATTTT. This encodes CASSFQGNTGNTIYF.

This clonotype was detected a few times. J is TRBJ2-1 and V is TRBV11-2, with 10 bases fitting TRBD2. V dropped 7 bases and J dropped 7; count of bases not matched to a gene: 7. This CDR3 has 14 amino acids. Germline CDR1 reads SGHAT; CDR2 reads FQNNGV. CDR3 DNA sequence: TGTGCCAGCACCTTGGGACTAGCGTCTAATGAGCAGTTCTTC. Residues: CASTLGLASNEQFF. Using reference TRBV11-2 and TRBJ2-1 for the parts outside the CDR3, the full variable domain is EAGVAQSPRYKIIEKRQSVAFWCNPISGHATLYWYQQILGQGPKLLIQFQNNGVVDDSQLPKDRFSAERLKGVDSTLKIQPAKLEDSAVYLCASTLGLASNEQFFGPGTRLTVL.

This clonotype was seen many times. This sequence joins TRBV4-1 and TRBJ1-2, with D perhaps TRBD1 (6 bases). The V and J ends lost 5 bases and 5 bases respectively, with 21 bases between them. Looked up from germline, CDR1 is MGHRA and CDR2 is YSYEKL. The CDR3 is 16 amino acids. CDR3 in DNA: TGCGCCAGCAGCGAAGGGGGGATCAGAACTGGTTATGGCTACACCTTC. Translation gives CASSEGGIRTGYGYTF.

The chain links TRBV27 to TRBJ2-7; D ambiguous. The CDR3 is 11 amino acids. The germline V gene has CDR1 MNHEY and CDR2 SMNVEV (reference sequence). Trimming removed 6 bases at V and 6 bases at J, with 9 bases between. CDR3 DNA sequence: TGTGCCAGCAGGGGCACAGCCGAGCAGTACTTC. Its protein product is CASRGTAEQYF.

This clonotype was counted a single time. CDR3 region: CASSSGTGTGLYEQYF. Written as DNA, the CDR3 is TGTGCCAGCAGTTCCGGGACCGGGACAGGTTTATACGAGCAGTACTTC. The chain carries TRBV6-2 or TRBV6-3 and TRBJ2-7; TRBD1 aligns across 8 bases. Germline CDR1 and CDR2: MNHEY and SVGEGT. The J segment lost 4 bases and the V segment lost 4 bases, leaving 12 bases of the junction unmatched. This CDR3 contains 16 residues.